A selection of T cell receptor beta chains follows, all from one sample in a study of T cells after yellow fever vaccination. TCRdb independently ran MiXCR on the 5' RACE reads; one entry per CDR3 protein. The sample records roughly 160,000 distinct CDR3 sequences, around 7% being singletons. The sequencing here drew on CD4+ T cells sorted from PBMCs, taken 5 to 6 days after the first yellow fever vaccination. Receptors were obtained from a man between 18 and 35 years old who received the YFV17D yellow fever vaccine. The CDR3 runs from the conserved cysteine through the conserved F or W. D genes are given only for firm matches. Rows give clone size only sometimes, using once, few, many, or a class for an expanded clone.

D	size	V	J	CDR3	DNA
TRBD1	many	TRBV6-5	TRBJ1-4	CASSYSTGQKLFF	TGTGCCAGCAGTTACTCGACAGGGCAAAAACTGTTTTTT
NA	many	TRBV29-1	TRBJ1-3	CSVSDRNSGNTIYF	TGCAGCGTATCCGACAGGAACTCTGGAAACACCATATATTTT
TRBD1	NA	TRBV7-2	TRBJ2-7	CASRLGQQSYEQYF	TGTGCCAGCAGGTTGGGACAGCAATCTTACGAGCAGTACTTC
NA	NA	TRBV7-9	TRBJ2-1	CASSLGPRLNEQFF	TGTGCCAGCAGCTTAGGGCCCAGGCTCAATGAGCAGTTCTTC
NA	NA	TRBV11-2	TRBJ2-1	CASFTVYNEQFF	TGTGCCTCTTTCACGGTGTACAATGAGCAGTTCTTC
NA	NA	TRBV27	TRBJ1-2	CASSPSRGYGYTF	TGTGCCAGCAGCCCCAGTCGCGGCTATGGCTACACCTTC
NA	many	TRBV5-1	TRBJ2-2	CASFAGTGITGELFF	TGCGCCAGCTTCGCTGGGACGGGGATCACCGGGGAGCTGTTTTTT
NA	many	TRBV10-3	TRBJ2-3	CASSTQPDTQYF	TGTGCCAGCTCAACTCAGCCGGATACGCAGTATTTT
NA	NA	TRBV27	TRBJ2-1	CASSLSRGHNEQFF	TGTGCCAGCAGTCTCTCACGAGGCCACAATGAGCAGTTCTTC
NA	many	TRBV12-3/TRBV12-4	TRBJ1-1	CATSRRVGGNTEAFF	TGTGCCACCAGTCGAAGAGTGGGAGGGAACACTGAAGCTTTCTTT
TRBD1	NA	TRBV18	TRBJ1-5	CASSPGGQGHQPQHF	TGTGCCAGCTCACCGGGGGGACAGGGGCATCAGCCCCAGCATTTT
NA	NA	TRBV20-1	TRBJ1-1	CSARDLVQGINTEAFF	TGCAGTGCTAGAGATCTCGTGCAGGGGATTAACACTGAAGCTTTCTTT
NA	NA	TRBV7-3	TRBJ2-3	CASSSALGDTQYF	TGTGCCAGCAGCTCCGCTCTAGGGGATACGCAGTATTTT
NA	many	TRBV7-2	TRBJ1-2	CASSGRGNLGHTF	TGTGCCAGCAGCGGGAGGGGGAACTTAGGTCACACCTTC
NA	few	TRBV7-2	TRBJ2-1	CASSLVRPFYEQFF	TGTGCCAGCAGCTTAGTAAGACCCTTTTACGAGCAGTTCTTC
TRBD2	many	TRBV4-1	TRBJ2-1	CASSQSGTSRVKNEQFF	TGCGCCAGCAGCCAGTCGGGGACTAGCCGCGTCAAAAATGAGCAGTTCTTC
TRBD1	few	TRBV4-1	TRBJ1-6	CASSPQTGRSYNSPLHF	TGCGCCAGCAGCCCCCAGACAGGGCGCTCCTATAATTCACCCCTCCACTTT
NA	many	TRBV3-1	TRBJ2-5	CASSHTAAGKAETQYF	TGTGCCAGCAGCCATACCGCCGCGGGGAAGGCGGAGACCCAGTACTTC
TRBD1	many	TRBV5-1	TRBJ2-3	CASSAWTGSTDTQYF	TGCGCCAGCAGCGCATGGACAGGGAGCACAGATACGCAGTATTTT
NA	few	TRBV5-1	TRBJ1-1	CASSLAPPGVGEAFF	TGCGCCAGCAGCTTGGCCCCTCCAGGGGTCGGTGAAGCTTTCTTT
NA	many	TRBV20-1	TRBJ2-5	CSAKVLQETQYF	TGCAGTGCTAAGGTCCTCCAAGAGACCCAGTACTTC
NA	many	TRBV11-2	TRBJ1-1	CASSLTVGVGNTEAFF	TGTGCCAGCAGCTTAACAGTCGGCGTGGGGAACACTGAAGCTTTCTTT
NA	many	TRBV20-1	TRBJ1-1	CSPKLNTEAFF	TGCAGTCCAAAATTGAACACTGAAGCTTTCTTT
NA	many	TRBV7-9	TRBJ2-7	CASSLLAAGLYEQYF	TGTGCCAGCAGCTTATTGGCGGCGGGTCTTTACGAGCAGTACTTC
NA	many	TRBV5-6	TRBJ1-5	CASSPSGRGSNQPQHF	TGTGCCAGCAGTCCATCCGGCAGGGGTAGCAATCAGCCCCAGCATTTT
NA	many	TRBV12-3/TRBV12-4	TRBJ1-2	CASSLVPGSAWGYTF	TGTGCCAGCAGTTTAGTTCCAGGGTCGGCTTGGGGCTACACCTTC
TRBD1	few	TRBV7-8	TRBJ1-2	CASSSAGTGHYGYTF	TGTGCCAGCAGCTCCGCCGGGACAGGTCATTATGGCTACACCTTC
NA	many	TRBV9	TRBJ1-6	CASSVAPVRGSPLHF	TGTGCCAGCAGCGTAGCTCCAGTGAGGGGTTCACCCCTCCACTTT
NA	few	TRBV6-5	TRBJ2-3	CASSSPYTDTQYF	TGTGCCAGCAGTTCCCCATACACAGATACGCAGTATTTT
TRBD2	many	TRBV4-3	TRBJ2-3	CASSQEGGLAGDTQYF	TGCGCCAGCAGCCAAGAGGGAGGACTAGCGGGGGATACGCAGTATTTT
TRBD2	few	TRBV7-3	TRBJ2-3	CASSLKGRGGPDTQYF	TGTGCCAGCAGCTTAAAGGGGCGGGGGGGCCCAGATACGCAGTATTTT
NA	NA	TRBV9	TRBJ1-2	CASAKGVEDYGYTF	TGTGCGTCGGCGAAGGGGGTCGAAGACTATGGCTACACCTTC
NA	many	TRBV6-2/TRBV6-3	TRBJ1-1	CAVWGTGVLMNTEAFF	TGTGCCGTCTGGGGTACAGGAGTATTGATGAACACTGAAGCTTTCTTT
TRBD1	many	TRBV7-2	TRBJ1-2	CASSLRTGTGGIYGYTF	TGTGCCAGCAGCTTAAGAACCGGGACAGGGGGCATCTATGGCTACACCTTC
TRBD1	NA	TRBV7-2	TRBJ1-6	CASRNRGQAYNSPLHF	TGTGCCAGCAGGAACAGGGGGCAGGCCTATAATTCACCCCTCCACTTT